The sequence of this T cell receptor (beta chain) was determined in a study of blood T cell repertoires in COVID-19. Study in general: Acute and convalescent COVID-19 specimens originated in the United States, Italy and Spain. T cells, B-cell-depleted T cells, or PBMCs supplied cDNA or gDNA.

The germline gives CDR1 SGHTS, CDR2 YDEGEE. V shed 4 bases and J shed 7 bases, with 18 bases lying between them. This CDR3 contains 15 residues. Methods used by the authors: The authors estimated nucleated cell counts from reference gene primer amplification. This table comes from immunoSEQ multiplex PCR, and its TCRdb copy is limited to in-frame clones, with some not included. V and J calls and clone size are as listed in that table; D and trimming were resolved from the DNA. Of 200,000 to 250,000 clones in the sample, 88% are singletons; the top ten hold around 2.9%. This TCR derives from an older woman with acute or convalescent COVID-19. The sample taken for sequencing was peripheral blood. The chain joins TRBV5-8 to TRBJ2-1; D is perhaps TRBD2 (6 bases). Here the CDR3 reads CASSRFAGGINEQFF. The CDR3 DNA sequence: TGTGCCAGCAGCCGCTTTGCAGGAGGGATAAATGAGCAGTTCTTC.